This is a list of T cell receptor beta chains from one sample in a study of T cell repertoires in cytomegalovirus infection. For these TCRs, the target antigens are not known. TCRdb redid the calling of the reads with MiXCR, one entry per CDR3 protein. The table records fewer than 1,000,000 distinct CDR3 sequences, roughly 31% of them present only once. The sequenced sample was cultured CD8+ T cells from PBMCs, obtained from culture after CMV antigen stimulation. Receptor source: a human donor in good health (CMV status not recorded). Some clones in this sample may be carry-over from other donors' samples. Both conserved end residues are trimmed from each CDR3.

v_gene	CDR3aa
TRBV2	ASRRGGPGANVLT
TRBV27	ASSSGGKRTQY
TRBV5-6	ASSKGQGVYGYT
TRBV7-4	ASSLAAGMQY
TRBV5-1	ASSLTSSGGSYNEQF
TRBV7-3	ASSPTGISGNTIY
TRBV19	ASSIGQGPSAQH
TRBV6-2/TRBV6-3	ASSTGHGELF
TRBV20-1	SARQERGYSNQPQH
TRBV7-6	ASSPTLAGEETQY
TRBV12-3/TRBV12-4	ASSSPRQGVLNTEAF
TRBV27	ASRARTAELYGYT
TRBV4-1	ASSQFQGERRGNQPQH
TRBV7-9	ASSLSGGEVADTQY
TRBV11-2	ASSLDSRSGGAAYNEQF
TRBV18	ASSPFDRFYNEQF
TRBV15	ATTPGGSGYGYT
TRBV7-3	ASSLTGQGGYGYT
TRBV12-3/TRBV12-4	ASSLSYGATNEQF
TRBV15	ATSRDRRSLAKNIQY
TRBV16	ASSSRGKGWNQPQH
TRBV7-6	ASSLVEALQETQY
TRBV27	ASSPISDRAWMAEAF
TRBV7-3	ASSLTRQGYHTEAF
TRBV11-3	ASMGLRYEQY
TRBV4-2	ASSQSRLGNSYEQY
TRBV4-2	ASSQSRAGGIYNEQF